A single sample is the source of the 5 T cell receptor beta chains below, sequenced in a study of T cell clones after liver transplantation. Here immunoSEQ multiplex PCR was the method, and the copy in TCRdb shows in-frame clones only, minus some. This sample has about 74,000 clones, with 75% to 85% found just once. The material was CD4+ T cells from blood, obtained before liver transplant. These receptor sequences come from a human donor who received a liver transplant.

The rearrangement joins TRBV18 to TRBJ2-6, with a possible D match to TRBD1 (6 bases). V was clipped by 1 base and J by 2 bases, with 6 bases between them. The length of the CDR3 is 15 residues. The germline CDR1 and CDR2 sequences are KGHSH and LQKENI. In DNA, the CDR3 is TGTGCCAGCTCACCACGGACAGCTGGGGCCAACGTCCTGACTTTC. Translated: CASSPRTAGANVLTF.

This clone was recorded once. This chain connects TRBV7-8 to TRBJ1-5; D is possibly TRBD1 (6 bases). The germline V gene encodes CDR1 SGHVS and CDR2 FQNEAQ. The CDR3 totals 16 residues. V lost 0 bases and J 2 bases, leaving 11 bases between the germline ends. As DNA, the CDR3 is TGTGCCAGCAGCTTAGCTTCCCAGGGGCGCAATCAGCCCCAGCATTTT. Protein sequence: CASSLASQGRNQPQHF.

This clone appeared once. The chain employs TRBV5-1 and TRBJ2-1; TRBD2 aligns across 8 bases. V lost 4 bases and J lost 10; bases outside the gene matches: 7. CDR3 length: 13 residues. Germline V gene lookup returns CDR1 SGHRS and CDR2 YFSETQ. This CDR3 reads CASSLLPSGEQFF. DNA of the CDR3: TGCGCCAGCAGCCTTCTTCCTAGCGGGGAGCAGTTCTTC.

The gene calls are TRBV6-6 and TRBJ1-3; no definite D call. This CDR3 region has 15 residues. Germline CDR1 reads MNHNY; CDR2 reads SVGAGI (reference sequence). Trimming removed 6 bases at V and 0 bases at J, with 12 bases between. DNA of the CDR3: TGTGCCAGCAGCTGGACGGAGGTCTCTGGAAACACCATATATTTT. Amino acid sequence: CASSWTEVSGNTIYF.

The chain couples TRBV6-9 to TRBJ2-7; D is perhaps TRBD1 (6 bases). CDR1 is MNHGY and CDR2 is SVAAGI in the germline V gene. The V and J ends lost 4 bases and 9 bases respectively, with 25 bases between them. This CDR3 has 16 residues. CDR3 sequence reads: CASSSSLDSRIRRQYF. CDR3 DNA sequence: TGTGCCAGCAGTTCTTCACTGGACAGCAGAATCCGTCGGCAGTACTTC.